The 30 T cell receptor beta chains below come from one sample, sequenced in a study of T-cell reconstitution after alpha-beta-depleted transplantation in children. Unique molecular identifiers were incorporated during preparation of the TCRbeta library. One entry per CDR3 protein, called by TCRdb with MiXCR from the PCR reads. The sample holds 450,000 to 550,000 distinct CDR3 sequences, about an eighth seen once. This sample comprised PBMCs, mostly from graft donor cells, obtained 180 days after TCRalphabeta/CD19-depleted stem cell transplant. The receptors here all came from a female patient younger than 10 who had a stem cell transplant for aplastic anemia, so the T cells may come from the graft donor.

This clonotype has more than one count but fewer than ten. The J gene is TRBJ2-3, the V gene TRBV28, with D possibly being TRBD2 (5 bases). This CDR3 is built from 16 residues. Trimming removed 3 bases from V and 5 bases from J, with 18 bases in between. The germline gives CDR1 MDHEN, CDR2 SYDVKM. The CDR3 DNA sequence: TGTGCCAGCAGTTTCACTAGTCCCCCCGGAGGAGATACGCAGTATTTT. It codes for CASSFTSPPGGDTQYF.

This clonotype has a handful of counts. CDR3: CASSPEGGAGYEQYV. The CDR3 DNA sequence: TGTGCCAGCAGCCCCGAGGGGGGGGCCGGATACGAGCAGTACGTC. J is TRBJ2-7 and V is TRBV7-8; a possible D gene is TRBD2 (7 bases). CDR1 SGHVS and CDR2 FQNEAQ come from the germline V gene. The germline V and J ends were trimmed by 5 bases and 4 bases, with 18 bases remaining between them. The CDR3 totals 15 residues.

This clonotype was seen at least ten times. The chain couples TRBV5-5 to TRBJ2-2, with TRBD2 as a possible D gene (6 bases). Germline V CDR1 and CDR2: SGHKS, YYEKEE (reference sequence). Trimming pared 2 bases from V and 1 base from J, leaving 6 bases between. The CDR3 is made up of 14 amino acids. The CDR3 sequence: CASSFSGNTGELFF. In DNA, the CDR3 is TGTGCCAGCAGCTTTAGCGGGAACACCGGGGAGCTGTTTTTT.

The J gene is TRBJ1-2, the V gene TRBV28; unclear D gene. Per germline, CDR1 MDHEN and CDR2 SYDVKM. The CDR3 covers 13 residues. V was pared by 6 bases and J by 5 bases, with 13 bases between. This chain's CDR3 is CASRLPDGYGYTF. The CDR3 nucleotides are TGTGCCAGCAGACTACCTGACGGATATGGCTACACCTTC.

This clonotype occurred a few times. V usage is TRBV15 and J usage is TRBJ2-1, with a weak D call TRBD2 (5 bases). The CDR3 totals 15 residues. Germline assignment: CDR1 LNHNV and CDR2 YYDKDF (reference sequence). With 4 bases removed from V and 5 bases from J, the gap between germline ends came to 15 bases. CDR3 nucleotide sequence: TGTGCCACCAGCAAAGGTGTAACGGAGGACAATGAGCAGTTCTTC. Its protein is CATSKGVTEDNEQFF.

V is TRBV2 and J is TRBJ2-3; 8 nucleotides agree with TRBD1. The CDR3 spans 15 residues. Germline V gives CDR1 SNHLY, CDR2 FYNNEI. J lost 7 bases, V lost 5 bases, and 11 bases had no gene match. The CDR3 DNA is TGTGCCAGCAGTCGACAGGGGCCAGGGCCCAATACGCAGTATTTT. Translating it yields CASSRQGPGPNTQYF. The complete variable domain, with remaining parts taken from reference TRBV2 and TRBJ2-3, reads EPEVTQTPSHQVTQMGQEVILRCVPISNHLYFYWYRQILGQKVEFLVSFYNNEISEKSEIFDDQFSVERPDGSNFTLKIRSTKLEDSAMYFCASSRQGPGPNTQYFGPGTRLTVL.

In this sample, this clonotype turned up many times. The CDR3 loop is CASSLSQGGTEAFF. The CDR3 DNA reads TGTGCCAGCAGCCTCAGCCAAGGAGGCACTGAAGCTTTCTTT. The V and J genes are TRBV28 and TRBJ1-1; D not resolved. The CDR3 consists of 14 residues. V shed 6 bases and J shed 4 bases, with 15 bases lying between them. From germline, CDR1 is MDHEN and CDR2 SYDVKM.

This clonotype has only a few counts. This chain uses TRBV24-1 with TRBJ2-1; 11 nucleotides match TRBD2. CDR3 length: 16 residues. Germline CDR1 KGHDR, CDR2 SFDVKD. Trimming took 4 bases from V and 3 from J; bases not matched to a gene: 4. CDR3: CATSDRSGRVYNEQFF. The CDR3 DNA reads as TGTGCCACCAGTGACCGTAGCGGGAGGGTCTACAATGAGCAGTTCTTC.

This chain links TRBV24-1 with TRBJ1-5; a weak D match, TRBD1 (5 bases). Between the trimmed V and J ends, which lost 2 bases and 2 bases, there was a span of 15 bases. This CDR3 comprises 17 residues. CDR1 and CDR2 from the germline V gene are KGHDR and SFDVKD. DNA for the CDR3: TGTGCCACCAGTGATTCCGCCGTCGGGGACGGCAATCAGCCCCAGCATTTT. It yields the protein CATSDSAVGDGNQPQHF.

The chain uses TRBV5-6 and TRBJ2-3; 8 positions match TRBD1. Germline loops: CDR1 SGHDT, CDR2 YYEEEE. V shed 5 bases, J shed 3 bases, and the junction held 11 bases outside the gene matches. The CDR3 runs to 16 residues. The DNA for the CDR3 is TGTGCCAGCAGGGCTGGCGACAGGGGTCGAACAGATACGCAGTATTTT. The encoded protein is CASRAGDRGRTDTQYF.

This clonotype was detected a few times. The J gene is TRBJ2-3, the V gene TRBV6-1, with 9 bases identical to TRBD2. The trim removed 2 bases at V and 1 base at J, leaving 4 bases unmatched. The CDR3 length is 16 residues. Germline values: CDR1 MNHNS, CDR2 SASEGT. The CDR3 protein is CASSELAGWGTDTQYF. The CDR3 DNA sequence: TGTGCCAGCAGTGAACTAGCGGGATGGGGCACAGATACGCAGTATTTT.

The count of this clonotype is one. A single base separates this from a much larger clone, so it may be a read error. The V gene is TRBV18, the J gene TRBJ2-5; TRBD1 aligns across 7 bases. Germline CDR1 and CDR2: KGHSH and LQKENI. The CDR3 has 14 amino acids. As DNA, the CDR3 is TGTGCCAGCTCAGCACAGACAGGGCAAGCGACCCAGTACTTC. Amino acid sequence: CASSAQTGQATQYF.

This clonotype has more than one count but fewer than ten. The V gene is TRBV4-3, the J gene TRBJ2-1, with TRBD1 matching 9 bases. With 4 bases clipped from V and 10 bases from J, the junction kept 8 bases outside the gene matches. This CDR3 is built from 14 residues. In germline, CDR1 is LGHNA, CDR2 YSLEER. This chain's CDR3 is CASSRRTGEGEQFF. The DNA of the CDR3 is TGCGCCAGCAGCCGCCGGACAGGGGAAGGGGAGCAGTTCTTC.

This clonotype was found a few times. The chain carries TRBV7-2 and TRBJ2-3; D possibly corresponds to TRBD2 (6 bases). Germline V gene lookup returns CDR1 SGHTA and CDR2 FQGNSA. V was shortened by 1 base and J by 3 bases, with 14 bases between the two germline ends. CDR3 size: 16 residues. CDR3 residues: CASSLGLDYGTDTQYF. The CDR3 bases are TGTGCCAGCAGCTTAGGTCTGGACTACGGAACAGATACGCAGTATTTT.

This clonotype was seen many times. This sequence joins TRBV14 and TRBJ2-3; tentatively, D is TRBD2 (5 bases). There are 17 residues in the CDR3. CDR1 is SGHDN, CDR2 FVKESK, per germline. The germline V and J ends were trimmed by 1 base and 3 bases, with 17 bases remaining between them. CDR3 amino acids: CASSQVITSRGTDTQYF. The CDR3 DNA is TGTGCCAGCAGCCAAGTCATAACGTCGAGAGGGACAGATACGCAGTATTTT.

This clonotype was found a few times. The genes are TRBV20-1 and TRBJ2-3, with 14 bases lining up with TRBD2. V shed 3 bases, J shed 2 bases, and the junction held 13 bases outside the gene matches. The CDR3 is made up of 19 amino acids. Germline CDR1 DFQATT, CDR2 SNEGSKA (reference sequence). This CDR3 is CSARDIGTSGRGPTDTQYF. In DNA, the CDR3 is TGCAGTGCTAGGGATATCGGGACTAGCGGGAGAGGCCCCACAGATACGCAGTATTTT.

This clonotype was seen only a few times. The chain has TRBV28 and TRBJ2-7, with D tentatively TRBD2 (6 bases). The CDR3 sequence is 16 residues long. CDR1 MDHEN and CDR2 SYDVKM come from the germline V gene. With 6 bases removed from V and 1 base from J, the gap between germline ends came to 19 bases. This chain's CDR3 is CASSPRGRPGSYEQYF. CDR3 nucleotide sequence: TGTGCCAGCAGCCCGCGGGGCCGGCCGGGGTCCTACGAGCAGTACTTC. The variable domain in full, with the rest retrieved from reference TRBV28 and TRBJ2-7, is DVKVTQSSRYLVKRTGEKVFLECVQDMDHENMFWYRQDPGLGLRLIYFSYDVKMKEKGDIPEGYSVSREKKERFSLILESASTNQTSMYLCASSPRGRPGSYEQYFGPGTRLTVT.

This clonotype was seen a handful of times. This chain connects TRBV11-2 to TRBJ1-4; no definite D call. V was cut by 3 bases and J by 5 bases, with 13 bases left in between. Germline CDR1 SGHAT, CDR2 FQNNGV. This CDR3 has 15 amino acids. This CDR3 is CASSFGRDLNEKLFF. The CDR3 nucleotides read TGTGCCAGCAGCTTCGGTAGAGACCTCAATGAAAAACTGTTTTTT. Supplemented by reference TRBV11-2 and TRBJ1-4, the full variable domain reads EAGVAQSPRYKIIEKRQSVAFWCNPISGHATLYWYQQILGQGPKLLIQFQNNGVVDDSQLPKDRFSAERLKGVDSTLKIQPAKLEDSAVYLCASSFGRDLNEKLFFGSGTQLSVL.

Concerning this clonotype: A read error may explain this, as a much larger clone is one base away. The V gene is TRBV5-1, the J gene TRBJ2-1, with 8 nucleotides matching TRBD2. The germline V gene has CDR1 SGHRS and CDR2 YFSETQ. The V and J ends lost 0 bases and 8 bases, in that order; junction bases with no gene match: 10. The CDR3 covers 16 residues. The CDR3 loop reads CASSLGTRGRNDEQFF. DNA of the CDR3: TGCGCCAGCAGCTTGGGGACTCGCGGGAGGAACGATGAGCAGTTCTTC.

The chain links TRBV29-1 to TRBJ1-2; a possible D gene is TRBD1 (5 bases). The V and J ends lost 4 bases and 5 bases respectively, with 14 bases between them. Per the germline V gene, CDR1 is SQVTM and CDR2 is ANQGSEA. The CDR3 is 13 amino acids. CDR3 nucleotide sequence: TGCAGCGTTGTGGGGCCAATTAATTATGGCTACACCTTC. Amino acids: CSVVGPINYGYTF. Together with reference TRBV29-1 and TRBJ1-2, the CDR3 gives the full variable domain: SAVISQKPSRDICQRGTSLTIQCQVDSQVTMMFWYRQQPGQSLTLIATANQGSEATYESGFVIDKFPISRPNLTFSTLTVSNMSPEDSSIYLCSVVGPINYGYTFGSGTRLTVV.

As to this clonotype: Germline and junction disagree at one end, which may indicate a read error. The chain couples TRBV20-1 to TRBJ2-2, with 16 bases identical to TRBD2. Germline V CDR1 and CDR2: DFQATT, SNEGSKA (reference sequence). The CDR3 consists of 16 residues. The CDR3 sequence: CSVGTSGRVNPGELFF. The CDR3 DNA reads TGCAGTGTTGGGACTAGCGGGAGGGTGAACCCCGGGGAGCTGTTTTTT.

Ten or more counts support this clonotype. The chain carries TRBV27 and TRBJ1-4, with D perhaps TRBD1 (6 bases). Germline V CDR1 and CDR2: MNHEY, SMNVEV (reference sequence). V was trimmed by 5 bases and J by 14 bases, leaving 21 bases between them. The CDR3 sequence is 14 residues long. The CDR3 DNA reads TGTGCCAGCAGTACCTCCGGGACCCATCAGGGGCTGTTTTTT. Its protein product is CASSTSGTHQGLFF.

The J gene is TRBJ2-5, the V gene TRBV29-1, with D tentatively TRBD1 (6 bases). This CDR3 contains 11 residues. CDR1 is SQVTM and CDR2 is ANQGSEA in the germline V gene. Trimming removed 8 bases at V and 7 bases at J, with 14 bases between. In DNA form, the CDR3 reads TGCAGCACCAGACAGGCGGCGACCCAGTACTTC. It encodes CSTRQAATQYF. Supplemented by reference TRBV29-1 and TRBJ2-5, the full variable domain reads SAVISQKPSRDICQRGTSLTIQCQVDSQVTMMFWYRQQPGQSLTLIATANQGSEATYESGFVIDKFPISRPNLTFSTLTVSNMSPEDSSIYLCSTRQAATQYFGPGTRLLVL.

This clonotype was seen ten or more times. The V and J genes are TRBV29-1 and TRBJ2-1; a possible D gene is TRBD2 (5 bases). This CDR3 region has 13 residues. Between the trimmed V and J ends, which lost 7 bases and 2 bases, there was a span of 12 bases. Germline lookup yields CDR1 SQVTM and CDR2 ANQGSEA. The chain's CDR3 is CSALRDTYNEQFF. The CDR3 DNA reads as TGCAGCGCCCTCCGGGATACCTACAATGAGCAGTTCTTC.

The chain employs TRBV6-2 or TRBV6-3 and TRBJ1-1; D perhaps matches TRBD1 (5 bases). The CDR3 covers 13 residues. Deletions cut 1 base from V and 4 bases from J, with 7 bases between. Germline CDR1 MNHEY, CDR2 SVGEGT. CDR3 amino acids: CASSYYGATEAFF. In DNA form, the CDR3 reads TGTGCCAGCAGTTACTATGGGGCCACTGAAGCTTTCTTT.

V usage is TRBV30 and J usage is TRBJ1-5; TRBD1 aligns across 9 bases. The V segment lost 4 bases and the J segment 4 bases; nucleotides outside the gene matches: 5. Germline-derived CDR1 and CDR2 are GTSNPN and SVGIG (reference sequence). The CDR3 has 14 amino acids. The CDR3 nucleotides read TGTGCCTGGAACAGGGGGCTCTCAAATCAGCCCCAGCATTTT. Translating gives CAWNRGLSNQPQHF. The variable domain in full, with the rest retrieved from reference TRBV30 and TRBJ1-5, is SQTIHQWPATLVQPVGSPLSLECTVEGTSNPNLYWYRQAAGRGLQLLFYSVGIGQISSEVPQNLSASRPQDRQFILSSKKLLLSDSGFYLCAWNRGLSNQPQHFGDGTRLSIL.

The chain recombines TRBV6-1 with TRBJ2-7; D not resolved. V was clipped by 0 bases and J by 0 bases, with 3 bases between them. The germline V gene encodes CDR1 MNHNS and CDR2 SASEGT. The CDR3 is made up of 13 amino acids. The CDR3 DNA is TGTGCCAGCAGTGAAGCGCGCTCCTACGAGCAGTACGTC. Residues: CASSEARSYEQYV.

This clonotype was detected a few times. The rearrangement joins TRBV6-6 to TRBJ2-3; no clear D. The ends were cut back, 7 bases at V and 4 bases at J, with 9 bases in the middle. Per germline, CDR1 MNHNY and CDR2 SVGAGI (reference sequence). There are 12 residues in the CDR3. The CDR3 nucleotides are TGTGCCAGCACCTACCGTCCAGATACGCAGTATTTT. Its protein is CASTYRPDTQYF.

This clonotype was seen a handful of times. The chain joins TRBV5-1 to TRBJ1-4; 8 nucleotides agree with TRBD1. J lost 5 bases, V lost 4 bases, and 4 bases had no gene match. This CDR3 has 14 amino acids. Per germline, CDR1 SGHRS and CDR2 YFSETQ. DNA of the CDR3: TGCGCCAGCAGCCTACGACAGGGGAATGAAAAACTGTTTTTT. This translates into CASSLRQGNEKLFF.

This clonotype showed up just a few times. The rearrangement uses TRBV7-9 and TRBJ2-3; TRBD2 is a possible D gene (6 bases). Trimming pared 4 bases from V and 7 bases from J, leaving 15 bases between. Germline assignment: CDR1 SEHNR and CDR2 FQNEAQ (reference sequence). The CDR3 covers 14 residues. As DNA, the CDR3 is TGTGCCAGCAGCTCGGGACTGGGCGGGTATACGCAGTATTTT. Translation gives CASSSGLGGYTQYF.